The 4 T cell receptor beta chains below come from one sample, sequenced in a study of blood T cell repertoires in COVID-19. The repertoire was sequenced with immunoSEQ multiplex PCR; TCRdb's copy has only in-frame clones and lacks some. The data contain 130,000 to 150,000 clones, 75% to 85% of them singletons. Sequences were obtained from peripheral blood. Receptors were obtained from a woman aged 45-65 years with acute or convalescent COVID-19.

V is TRBV24-1 and J is TRBJ1-2, with 7 positions matching TRBD1. After removal of 9 bases from V and 0 bases from J, the junction contained 6 bases not matched to a gene. Germline V gene lookup returns CDR1 KGHDR and CDR2 SFDVKD. The CDR3 sequence is 14 residues long. CDR3 sequence: CATSGTDSNYGYTF. For the CDR3, the DNA is TGTGCCACCTCCGGGACAGACTCTAACTATGGCTACACCTTC.

The chain recombines TRBV11-3 with TRBJ1-1; 9 nucleotides align to TRBD1. Germline CDR1 and CDR2: SGHNT and YENEEA. Germline trimming cut 5 bases from V and 7 bases from J; bases unmatched to any gene: 5. The CDR3 spans 13 residues. The CDR3 region is CASSIQGAGEAFF. DNA of the CDR3: TGTGCCAGCAGCATACAGGGGGCTGGTGAAGCTTTCTTT. Based on the CDR3 plus reference TRBV11-3 and TRBJ1-1, the full variable domain is EAGVVQSPRYKIIEKKQPVAFWCNPISGHNTLYWYLQNLGQGPELLIRYENEEAVDDSQLPKDRFSAERLKGVDSTLKIQPAELGDSAVYLCASSIQGAGEAFFGQGTRLTVV.

This clone was counted many times. The V and J genes are TRBV27 and TRBJ2-7, with a tentative D call TRBD2 (5 bases). The CDR3 extends over 13 amino acids. Between the trimmed V and J ends, which lost 2 bases and 6 bases, there was a span of 11 bases. CDR1 and CDR2 (germline): MNHEY, SMNVEV (reference sequence). Here the CDR3 reads CASSLAIGSEQYF. CDR3 sequence (DNA): TGTGCCAGCAGTTTAGCCATTGGGAGCGAGCAGTACTTC.

This clone was found once. The chain links TRBV19 to TRBJ1-5; D is perhaps TRBD1 (5 bases). CDR1 and CDR2 from the germline V gene are LNHDA and SQIVND (reference sequence). CDR3 size: 13 residues. Trimming left V 4 bases short and J 6 bases short, with 10 bases between. The CDR3 DNA reads TGTGCCAGTAGTACAGGGTTCCCTCAGCCCCAGCATTTT. Its translation is CASSTGFPQPQHF.